The T cell receptor (beta chain) under discussion was sequenced for a study of cytomegalovirus exposure and HLA in healthy donors. On the study more broadly: The roughly 120 validation repertoires, a later analysis reported, used the same platform as the 550 to 700 repertoires from the first cohort.

A word on this clone: Its antigen is still unknown.

CDR3 length: 12 residues. Deletions cut 5 bases from V and 8 bases from J, with 12 bases between. Germline lookup yields CDR1 SGHNT and CDR2 YENEEA. Libraries were prepared by immunoSEQ multiplex PCR; TCRdb keeps only in-frame clonotypes and omits some of them. This sample has roughly 130,000 clones, with around nine tenths found just once. Findings of the study overall: Published work reported that the classifier diagnosed cytomegalovirus status with high specificity and sensitivity. Among TCR beta chains, those listed as cytomegalovirus-associated numbered about 150.

The clonotype was recovered from a young man in good health and CMV-seronegative. The rearrangement joins TRBV11-3 to TRBJ1-1; maybe TRBD1 (5 bases). Sequencing input: PBMCs. As DNA, the CDR3 is TGTGCCAGCAGCCACGGGACTGGGGAAGCTTTCTTT. It translates to CASSHGTGEAFF.